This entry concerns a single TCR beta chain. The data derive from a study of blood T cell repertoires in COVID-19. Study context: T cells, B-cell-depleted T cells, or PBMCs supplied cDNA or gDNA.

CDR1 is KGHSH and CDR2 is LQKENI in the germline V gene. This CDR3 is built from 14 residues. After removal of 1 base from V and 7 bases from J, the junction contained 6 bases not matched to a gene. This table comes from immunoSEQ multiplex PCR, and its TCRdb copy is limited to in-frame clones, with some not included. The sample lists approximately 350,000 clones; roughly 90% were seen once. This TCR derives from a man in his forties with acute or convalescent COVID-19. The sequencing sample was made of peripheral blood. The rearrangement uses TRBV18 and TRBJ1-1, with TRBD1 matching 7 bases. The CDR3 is CASSPLGTVYEAFF. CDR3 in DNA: TGTGCCAGCTCACCACTGGGGACAGTATATGAAGCTTTCTTT. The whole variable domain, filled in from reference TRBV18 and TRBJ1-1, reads NAGVMQNPRHLVRRRGQEARLRCSPMKGHSHVYWYRQLPEEGLKFMVYLQKENIIDESGMPKERFSAEFPKEGPSILRIQQVVRGDSAAYFCASSPLGTVYEAFFGQGTRLTVV.